Below are 19 T cell receptor beta chains sequenced from a single sample in a study of shared clonotypes between healthy human individuals. Clones were sequenced by immunoSEQ multiplex PCR, and TCRdb holds only the in-frame ones, with some missing. The data hold over 2 million clones, with 85% to 95% observed a single time. Sequencing was performed on naive CD4+ T cells from PBMCs. The subset denotes: CD45RA+ positively selected. The source of these receptors is a man between 18 and 35 years old in good health. Some clones in this sample may be carry-over from other donors' samples.

The chain is built from TRBV6-7 and TRBJ2-1, with 12 bases matching TRBD2. TRBV6-7 is reported as an ORF; its role is uncertain. Losses at the gene ends were 8 bases for V and 5 bases for J; bases not matched to a gene: 7. The length of the CDR3 is 15 residues. The DNA of the CDR3 is TGTGCCAGCCCTACTAGCGGGAGGTGGAACAATGAGCAGTTCTTC. This encodes CASPTSGRWNNEQFF.

The V gene is TRBV9, the J gene TRBJ2-7, with 13 positions matching TRBD2. The trim removed 4 bases at V and 10 bases at J, leaving 14 bases unmatched. The CDR3 is made up of 16 amino acids. Germline-derived CDR1 and CDR2 are SGDLS and YYNGEE. DNA for the CDR3: TGTGCCAGCAGCCCCTCTTCCGGACTAGCGGGAGAAATCCAGTACTTC. Amino acid sequence: CASSPSSGLAGEIQYF. Full variable domain (missing parts from reference TRBV9 and TRBJ2-7): DSGVTQTPKHLITATGQRVTLRCSPRSGDLSVYWYQQSLDQGLQFLIQYYNGEERAKGNILERFSAQQFPDLHSELNLSSLELGDSALYFCASSPSSGLAGEIQYFGPGTRLTVT.

The chain employs TRBV6-5 and TRBJ1-4; the D is unclear. This CDR3 is built from 14 residues. V lost 7 bases and J 0 bases, leaving 9 bases between the germline ends. Germline CDR1 MNHEY, CDR2 SVGAGI. The CDR3 DNA follows: TGTGCCAGCAAGACGGGTGCAACTAATGAAAAACTGTTTTTT. It translates to CASKTGATNEKLFF.

V gene TRBV18 combines with J gene TRBJ1-2, with D hard to call. Germline V gene sequence: CDR1 KGHSH, CDR2 LQKENI. Trimming stripped 3 bases from V and 4 bases from J, with 9 bases between. This CDR3 has 13 residues. CDR3 region: CASSPNFGYGYTF. The CDR3 DNA reads as TGTGCCAGCTCACCGAATTTCGGCTATGGCTACACCTTC.

V is TRBV9 and J is TRBJ2-2; the D is unclear. Germline lookup yields CDR1 SGDLS and CDR2 YYNGEE. V gave up 7 bases and J gave up 6 bases, with 13 bases separating them. This CDR3 contains 13 residues. CDR3 DNA sequence: TGTGCCAGCGCGACTCTCGTCGCCGGGGAGCTGTTTTTT. Residues: CASATLVAGELFF.

The CDR3 DNA follows: TGTGCCAGCAGCTTAGAACGACGGAACACTGAAGCTTTCTTT. Amino acids: CASSLERRNTEAFF. The chain recombines TRBV7-6 with TRBJ1-1, with D uncertain. The V gene's germline CDR1 is SGHVS and CDR2 FNYEAQ. The CDR3 has 14 residues. The germline V and J ends were trimmed by 1 base and 1 base, with 7 bases remaining between them.

The chain uses TRBV18 and TRBJ2-3, with 9 bases aligning to TRBD1. Germline-derived CDR1 and CDR2 are KGHSH and LQKENI. The length of the CDR3 is 16 residues. J lost 3 bases, V lost 6 bases, and 10 bases had no gene match. The CDR3 nucleotides are TGTGCCAGCTCGCCCACGGGACAGGGCCAAACAGATACGCAGTATTTT. It translates to CASSPTGQGQTDTQYF.

The rearrangement joins TRBV5-6 to TRBJ1-5; TRBD1 might be the D (5 bases). Trimming took 3 bases from V and 10 from J, leaving 17 bases between them. The CDR3 has 14 amino acids. Germline V gene sequence: CDR1 SGHDT, CDR2 YYEEEE. CDR3 loop: CASSWGDGGGPQHF. CDR3 in DNA: TGTGCCAGCAGCTGGGGGGACGGCGGGGGACCCCAGCATTTT.

The chain carries TRBV7-9 and TRBJ2-7; 7 bases map to TRBD1. This CDR3 has 15 residues. Germline trimming cut 6 bases from V and 5 bases from J; bases unmatched to any gene: 13. The germline gives CDR1 SEHNR, CDR2 FQNEAQ (reference sequence). CDR3 DNA: TGTGCCAGCAGTCCGAGGGGGCCAACCGGCGACGAGCAGTACTTC. This sequence encodes CASSPRGPTGDEQYF.

J is TRBJ2-3 and V is TRBV28; possibly TRBD2 for D (7 bases). Germline V gene sequence: CDR1 MDHEN, CDR2 SYDVKM. This CDR3 comprises 16 residues. Trimming stripped 6 bases from V and 7 bases from J, with 23 bases between. The CDR3 region is CASRLHQGGGMNTQYF. The CDR3 nucleotides are TGTGCCAGCAGACTCCACCAAGGGGGGGGTATGAATACGCAGTATTTT.

The chain links TRBV28 to TRBJ1-5, with D perhaps matching TRBD1 (6 bases). Per germline, CDR1 MDHEN and CDR2 SYDVKM. The CDR3 runs 16 residues. The V end lost 7 bases, the J end lost 1 base, and 17 bases lay between the germline ends. CDR3 protein: CASTSQGPGSNQPQHF. CDR3 DNA: TGTGCCAGCACCTCCCAGGGGCCAGGAAGCAATCAGCCCCAGCATTTT. Supplemented by reference TRBV28 and TRBJ1-5, the full variable domain reads DVKVTQSSRYLVKRTGEKVFLECVQDMDHENMFWYRQDPGLGLRLIYFSYDVKMKEKGDIPEGYSVSREKKERFSLILESASTNQTSMYLCASTSQGPGSNQPQHFGDGTRLSIL.

The CDR3 sequence: CASSQVQSGANVLTF. The CDR3 DNA reads as TGTGCCAGCAGCCAAGTTCAGTCTGGGGCCAACGTCCTGACTTTC. The chain joins TRBV14 to TRBJ2-6; the D is unclear. This CDR3 is built from 15 residues. Trimming removed 1 base from V and 1 base from J, with 5 bases in between. Germline CDR1 reads SGHDN; CDR2 reads FVKESK.

The chain couples TRBV6-1 to TRBJ2-7; 9 bases fit TRBD1. The CDR3 spans 14 residues. Trimming removed 6 bases from V and 5 bases from J; junction bases left unmatched: 8. CDR1 is MNHNS, CDR2 SASEGT, per germline. The CDR3 bases are TGTGCCAGCAGAACCGGGACAGGGAACGACGAGCAGTACTTC. As protein: CASRTGTGNDEQYF.

Of note for this clone: The same CDR3 can be traced to other DNA sequences in this sample. The rearrangement uses TRBV5-1 and TRBJ2-7; 8 bases match TRBD2. The CDR3 has 14 residues. Germline V gives CDR1 SGHRS, CDR2 YFSETQ. The trim removed 0 bases at V and 2 bases at J, leaving 1 base unmatched. CDR3 sequence reads: CASSLAGGAYEQYF. The CDR3, as DNA: TGCGCCAGCAGCTTGGCCGGGGGGGCCTACGAGCAGTACTTC.

The chain carries TRBV5-1 and TRBJ2-4, with D uncertain. The CDR3 consists of 13 residues. Germline lookup yields CDR1 SGHRS and CDR2 YFSETQ. V was cut by 0 bases and J by 3 bases, with 4 bases left in between. The chain's CDR3 is CASSLAGKNIQYF. The CDR3 nucleotides read TGCGCCAGCAGCTTGGCAGGCAAAAACATTCAGTACTTC.

The rearrangement uses TRBV7-3 and TRBJ2-3, with no clear D. V was cut by 2 bases and J by 3 bases, with 9 bases left in between. This CDR3 has 14 amino acids. Germline V gene data show CDR1 as SGHTA and CDR2 as FQGTGA. CDR3 protein: CASSLALPTDTQYF. The CDR3 nucleotides read TGTGCCAGCAGCTTAGCACTACCTACAGATACGCAGTATTTT.

A remark on this clone: This may arise from a read error, as a much more abundant clone is one base away. V gene TRBV13 combines with J gene TRBJ2-3, with 8 bases matching TRBD2. The germline gives CDR1 PRHDT, CDR2 FYEKMQ (reference sequence). Losses at the gene ends were 5 bases for V and 4 bases for J; bases not matched to a gene: 17. The CDR3 has 18 residues. CDR3: CASSPGTSTSIGADTQYF. As DNA, the CDR3 is TGTGCCAGCAGCCCCGGGACTAGTACCTCGATTGGCGCAGATACGCAGTATTTT.

This sequence joins TRBV11-2 and TRBJ1-1, with D perhaps matching TRBD1 (6 bases). This CDR3 region has 13 residues. Trimming took off 1 base at V and 3 bases at J, with 6 bases between the two ends. CDR1 and CDR2 from the germline V gene are SGHAT and FQNNGV. The CDR3 protein is CASSLAGDTEAFF. In nucleotides, the CDR3 is TGTGCCAGCAGCTTAGCAGGGGACACTGAAGCTTTCTTT.

The V gene is TRBV28, the J gene TRBJ2-7; 8 positions match TRBD2. Germline V gives CDR1 MDHEN, CDR2 SYDVKM. The J segment lost 3 bases and the V segment lost 6 bases, leaving 7 bases of the junction unmatched. The CDR3 runs to 14 residues. The CDR3 DNA sequence: TGTGCCAGCAGCCAAGCGGGAGCTTTCTACGAGCAGTACTTC. The encoded protein is CASSQAGAFYEQYF.